Following are 19 T cell receptor beta chains from one sample sequenced in a study of shared clonotypes between healthy human individuals. Data came from immunoSEQ multiplex PCR; TCRdb stores just in-frame clones and leaves some out. The sample contains about 960,000 clones, 76% of which appear only once. Sample: memory CD4+ T cells sorted from blood. Sample subset: CD45RA-negative fraction. These receptors all come from a man younger than 35 in good health.

V usage is TRBV6-6 and J usage is TRBJ2-2; no definite D call. CDR1 MNHNY and CDR2 SVGAGI come from the germline V gene (reference sequence). V was cut by 5 bases and J by 0 bases, with 7 bases left in between. CDR3 length: 14 residues. Here the CDR3 reads CASSGLSNTGELFF. The CDR3 region has the DNA TGTGCCAGCAGTGGCTTGTCGAACACCGGGGAGCTGTTTTTT.

The DNA of the CDR3 is TGTGCCAGCAGCTTAGACGGGACAAGCTACAATGAGCAGTTCTTC. The encoded protein is CASSLDGTSYNEQFF. This chain links TRBV7-6 with TRBJ2-1, with a weak D call TRBD1 (6 bases). Germline CDR1 and CDR2: SGHVS and FNYEAQ. The CDR3 is 15 residues long. V lost 1 base, J lost 3 bases, and 10 bases lay in between.

This clone has just one count. The genes are TRBV5-6 and TRBJ2-3; 7 bases agree with TRBD1. This CDR3 spans 14 amino acids. Germline assignment: CDR1 SGHDT and CDR2 YYEEEE. V was pared by 6 bases and J by 8 bases, with 12 bases of the junction left unmatched. The chain's CDR3 is CASTRTGAWGTQYF. The CDR3 bases are TGTGCCAGCACCCGGACAGGAGCCTGGGGTACGCAGTATTTT.

The V and J genes are TRBV28 and TRBJ1-3, with D perhaps TRBD1 (5 bases). Germline V gene lookup returns CDR1 MDHEN and CDR2 SYDVKM. Trimming pared 6 bases from V and 4 bases from J, leaving 13 bases between. CDR3 length equals 14 residues. The CDR3 spells CASSPGGSGNTIYF. The CDR3 DNA follows: TGTGCCAGCAGCCCGGGGGGGTCAGGAAACACCATATATTTT.

This clone was counted a few times. V gene TRBV18 combines with J gene TRBJ1-1; D is ambiguous. This CDR3 comprises 15 residues. V was cut by 1 base and J by 1 base, with 10 bases left in between. CDR1 and CDR2 from the germline V gene are KGHSH and LQKENI. CDR3 sequence (DNA): TGTGCCAGCTCACCACGCGAGGACTCGAACACTGAAGCTTTCTTT. It specifies CASSPREDSNTEAFF.

This sequence joins TRBV19 and TRBJ1-3, with TRBD1 matching 7 bases. The CDR3 is 13 residues long. The V gene end was trimmed by 6 bases and the J gene end by 2 bases; junction bases not matched to a gene: 1. Per the germline V gene, CDR1 is LNHDA and CDR2 is SQIVND (reference sequence). CDR3 sequence: CASRGTAGNTIYF. The CDR3 region has the DNA TGTGCCAGTAGGGGGACAGCTGGAAACACCATATATTTT.

V gene TRBV28 combines with J gene TRBJ2-5; maybe TRBD1 (6 bases). CDR1 and CDR2 (germline): MDHEN, SYDVKM. This CDR3 is 15 amino acids long. Trimming pared 10 bases from V and 6 bases from J, leaving 24 bases between. CDR3 residues: CATQSRPPGGKTQYF. For the CDR3, the DNA is TGTGCCACCCAATCGAGACCACCTGGGGGCAAGACCCAGTACTTC.

The CDR3 DNA sequence: TGTGCCAGCAGTCGCTCTCAAAACATTCAGTACTTC. It codes for CASSRSQNIQYF. The chain uses TRBV6-1 and TRBJ2-4; D unresolved. The CDR3 spans 12 residues. The V end lost 5 bases, the J end lost 5 bases, and 7 bases lay between the germline ends. Germline V gene lookup returns CDR1 MNHNS and CDR2 SASEGT.

This clone was seen more than once but under ten times. V and J are TRBV18 and TRBJ2-1; 9 bases line up with TRBD2. Germline CDR1 and CDR2: KGHSH and LQKENI. Trimming at V came to 3 bases and at J to 3 bases, leaving 3 bases not matched to a gene. The CDR3 covers 15 residues. CDR3 sequence: CASSPTSGHYNEQFF. The CDR3 region has the DNA TGTGCCAGCTCACCGACTAGCGGACACTACAATGAGCAGTTCTTC.

Regarding this clone: One junction end disagrees with the germline gene, perhaps due to a read error. At the DNA level, this CDR3 is encoded by other sequences in the same sample as well. This sequence joins TRBV27 and TRBJ1-6, with D perhaps matching TRBD1 (5 bases). Germline CDR1 is MNHEY and CDR2 is SMNVEV (reference sequence). CDR3 length equals 15 residues. CDR3 DNA sequence: TGTGCCAGCAGCTGGGAGACGGGACTGAATTCGCCCCTCCACTTT. Amino acid sequence: CASSWETGLNSPLHF.

The chain uses TRBV5-1 and TRBJ2-7; 7 nucleotides match TRBD2. CDR3 length equals 14 residues. The ends lost 7 bases at V and 0 bases at J; junction bases unmatched: 7. Germline values: CDR1 SGHRS, CDR2 YFSETQ. Here the CDR3 reads CASAGTTSSYEQYF. For the CDR3, the DNA is TGCGCCAGCGCTGGGACTACCAGCTCCTACGAGCAGTACTTC.

The chain joins TRBV10-3 to TRBJ2-1; D remains ambiguous. CDR3 length equals 14 residues. V was shortened by 3 bases and J by 6 bases, with 12 bases between the two germline ends. CDR1 is ENHRY, CDR2 SYGVKD, per germline. The CDR3 DNA is TGTGCCATCAGTGAAGGGCACGGATCCAATGAGCAGTTCTTC. This translates into CAISEGHGSNEQFF.

The chain recombines TRBV25-1 with TRBJ2-1; D is possibly TRBD2 (9 bases). Germline lookup yields CDR1 MGHDK and CDR2 SYGVNS. V dropped 10 bases and J dropped 4 bases, with 17 bases sitting between them. This CDR3 spans 14 amino acids. The CDR3 protein is CATQGAGGYNEQFF. CDR3 DNA sequence: TGTGCCACCCAGGGGGCGGGGGGGTACAATGAGCAGTTCTTC.

This clone was picked up many times. The rearrangement uses TRBV2 and TRBJ2-2; no reliable D call. Trimming took off 7 bases at V and 1 base at J, with 10 bases between the two ends. CDR1 is SNHLY and CDR2 is FYNNEI in the germline V gene. The CDR3 is made up of 14 amino acids. CDR3 protein: CASKDWQNTGELFF. The CDR3 DNA reads TGTGCCAGCAAAGACTGGCAGAACACCGGGGAGCTGTTTTTT.

This clone was seen more than once but under ten times. The V and J genes are TRBV6-1 and TRBJ1-3; D ambiguous. The CDR3 has 16 residues. Germline CDR1 and CDR2: MNHNS and SASEGT. Trimming removed 3 bases from V and 8 bases from J, with 20 bases in between. The CDR3 nucleotides are TGTGCCAGCAGTGACGCTATTAGGGCCGAAGGAGACACCATATATTTT. Translating gives CASSDAIRAEGDTIYF.

This clone was seen more than once but under ten times. The chain employs TRBV7-9 and TRBJ1-2; 10 bases align to TRBD1. The germline V gene encodes CDR1 SEHNR and CDR2 FQNEAQ (reference sequence). This CDR3 has 17 residues. Losses at the gene ends were 2 bases for V and 1 base for J; bases not matched to a gene: 7. This CDR3 reads CASSLNPRTGGNYGYTF. Written as DNA, the CDR3 is TGTGCCAGCAGCTTAAACCCCCGGACAGGGGGTAACTATGGCTACACCTTC.

The chain has TRBV7-2 and TRBJ2-2, with 14 bases fitting TRBD2. Germline V gene sequence: CDR1 SGHTA, CDR2 FQGNSA. The CDR3 length is 16 residues. V was clipped by 4 bases and J by 5 bases; unmatched bases: 3. CDR3 coding DNA: TGTGCCAGCAGCTCGGGACTAGCGGGAGAGACCGGGGAGCTGTTTTTT. Translating it yields CASSSGLAGETGELFF.

The chain recombines TRBV7-9 with TRBJ1-1, with a weak D call TRBD1 (5 bases). CDR1 is SEHNR and CDR2 is FQNEAQ in the germline V gene (reference sequence). V was shortened by 1 base and J by 4 bases, with 10 bases between the two germline ends. This CDR3 has 14 residues. CDR3 nucleotides: TGTGCCAGCAGCTTAGTAGGGGCGGCCACTGAAGCTTTCTTT. Its protein is CASSLVGAATEAFF. Supplemented by reference TRBV7-9 and TRBJ1-1, the full variable domain reads DTGVSQNPRHKITKRGQNVTFRCDPISEHNRLYWYRQTLGQGPEFLTYFQNEAQLEKSRLLSDRFSAERPKGSFSTLEIQRTEQGDSAMYLCASSLVGAATEAFFGQGTRLTVV.

A note on this clone: The junction does not match germline at one end; this may be a read error. This chain's CDR3 is CVGGAHAGANVLTF. The CDR3 nucleotides are TGCGTGGGGGGGGCCCACGCGGGGGCCAACGTCCTGACTTTC. V usage is TRBV28 and J usage is TRBJ2-6; the D gene is possibly TRBD2 (7 bases). CDR1 and CDR2 from the germline V gene are MDHEN and SYDVKM. The CDR3 consists of 14 residues.